Below are 22 T cell receptor beta chains sequenced from a single sample in a study of PD-1 blockade in classical Hodgkin lymphoma. Here immunoSEQ multiplex PCR was the method, and the copy in TCRdb shows in-frame clones only, minus some. The sample consists of about 85,000 clones, roughly 91% of them appearing once. Each and every patient relapsed after autologous stem cell transplantation, and patients got differing brentuximab vedotin exposure. Source: peripheral blood mononuclear cells (PBMCs), taken before the second cycle of nivolumab. Receptors were obtained from a human donor with classical Hodgkin lymphoma.

The chain employs TRBV19 and TRBJ2-3; D not resolved. The V gene's germline CDR1 is LNHDA and CDR2 SQIVND (reference sequence). The V and J ends lost 3 bases and 4 bases respectively, with 8 bases between them. There are 13 residues in the CDR3. CDR3 DNA: TGTGCCAGTAGTATCACTGGAGCAGATACGCAGTATTTT. This translates into CASSITGADTQYF.

V gene TRBV5-1 combines with J gene TRBJ1-4; no definite D call. The V gene's germline CDR1 is SGHRS and CDR2 YFSETQ. This CDR3 is 13 amino acids long. V lost 1 base and J lost 8, with 9 bases in between. For the CDR3, the DNA is TGCGCCAGCAGCTTGTGGAGTGAGGAAAAACTGTTTTTT. It yields the protein CASSLWSEEKLFF.

The chain joins TRBV7-9 to TRBJ2-5; D is uncertain. The CDR3 is 16 amino acids. V lost 4 bases and J lost 0, with 15 bases in between. Germline V lookup: CDR1 SEHNR, CDR2 FQNEAQ (reference sequence). The CDR3 spells CASSYPLRGYQETQYF. As DNA, the CDR3 is TGTGCCAGCAGCTACCCTCTGCGCGGCTACCAAGAGACCCAGTACTTC.

The chain couples TRBV4-2 to TRBJ1-4; D is possibly TRBD1 (5 bases). The CDR3 totals 18 residues. V shed 1 base and J shed 0 bases, with 15 bases lying between them. The germline gives CDR1 LGHNA, CDR2 YNFKEQ. The CDR3 DNA reads TGTGCCAGCAGCCAAGCGTTTAAGGGGATCACAACTAATGAAAAACTGTTTTTT. Amino acids: CASSQAFKGITTNEKLFF.

The chain carries TRBV19 and TRBJ1-2; D may be TRBD1 (5 bases). The length of the CDR3 is 15 residues. The V end was cut by 4 bases, the J end by 2 bases, with 14 bases between. In germline, CDR1 is LNHDA, CDR2 SQIVND (reference sequence). The CDR3 coding sequence is TGTGCCAGTAGTAGCCCCGGGACCCTCAACTATGGCTACACCTTC. This translates into CASSSPGTLNYGYTF.

This sequence joins TRBV28 and TRBJ2-6; no clear D. Germline-derived CDR1 and CDR2 are MDHEN and SYDVKM. V was shortened by 5 bases and J by 4 bases, with 12 bases between the two germline ends. The CDR3 extends over 15 amino acids. CDR3 in DNA: TGTGCCAGCAGTGTACAGAGTCCCGGGGCCAACGTCCTGACTTTC. Residues: CASSVQSPGANVLTF.

This chain uses TRBV19 with TRBJ2-1; D not certain. In germline, CDR1 is LNHDA, CDR2 SQIVND (reference sequence). Between the trimmed V and J ends, which lost 4 bases and 2 bases, there was a span of 12 bases. This CDR3 region has 15 residues. In DNA form, the CDR3 reads TGTGCCAGTAGTAGGCCGGACCGTCCCTACAATGAGCAGTTCTTC. Encoded protein: CASSRPDRPYNEQFF.

This chain joins TRBV5-1 and TRBJ1-2, with 7 positions matching TRBD1. The length of the CDR3 is 14 residues. V shed 3 bases, J shed 6 bases, and the junction held 8 bases outside the gene matches. Germline assignment: CDR1 SGHRS and CDR2 YFSETQ. The chain's CDR3 is CASSSDGTVNGYTF. The DNA of the CDR3 is TGCGCCAGCAGCTCGGATGGGACAGTCAATGGCTACACCTTC.

The rearrangement links TRBV27 to TRBJ2-7, with D perhaps matching TRBD1 (7 bases). The CDR3 is 14 amino acids. Germline CDR1 and CDR2: MNHEY and SMNVEV (reference sequence). Trimming stripped 5 bases from V and 1 base from J, with 12 bases between. The CDR3 sequence is CASSTQGGSYEQYF. The DNA of the CDR3 is TGTGCCAGCAGTACCCAGGGGGGATCCTACGAGCAGTACTTC.

The CDR3 here is CASRPTGWSDTEAFF. The CDR3 coding sequence is TGTGCCAGTAGACCGACAGGGTGGTCGGACACTGAAGCTTTCTTT. The genes are TRBV19 and TRBJ1-1, with 7 bases aligning to TRBD1. Germline loops: CDR1 LNHDA, CDR2 SQIVND (reference sequence). With V trimmed by 6 bases and J by 3 bases, 10 bases remained unmatched. The CDR3 is 15 residues long.

CDR3 in DNA: TGTGCCAGCAGCTTATCTGTTACGGGGACCCAGTACTTC. It specifies CASSLSVTGTQYF. The chain links TRBV7-6 to TRBJ2-5; D ambiguous. The CDR3 length is 13 residues. The germline V gene has CDR1 SGHVS and CDR2 FNYEAQ. With 2 bases removed from V and 7 bases from J, the gap between germline ends came to 11 bases.

This clone was seen a few times. The chain recombines TRBV27 with TRBJ2-1; TRBD2 matches 8 bases. The CDR3 runs to 15 residues. The V segment lost 8 bases and the J segment 0 bases; nucleotides outside the gene matches: 6. Germline lookup yields CDR1 MNHEY and CDR2 SMNVEV (reference sequence). The CDR3 DNA reads as TGTGCCAGCCGTCTAGCGGGCCACTCCTACAATGAGCAGTTCTTC. It codes for CASRLAGHSYNEQFF.

The gene calls are TRBV6-1 and TRBJ1-4; no definite D call. This CDR3 has 14 residues. Germline V lookup: CDR1 MNHNS, CDR2 SASEGT. Trimming left V 7 bases short and J 5 bases short, with 14 bases between. The CDR3 protein is CASMGGDSNEKLFF. The CDR3 nucleotides are TGTGCCAGCATGGGCGGGGATTCCAATGAAAAACTGTTTTTT.

The rearrangement joins TRBV15 to TRBJ2-1; 11 bases are a match to TRBD2. V lost 8 bases, J lost 4 bases, and 1 base stayed unmatched. The CDR3 totals 13 residues. Germline CDR1 and CDR2: LNHNV and YYDKDF (reference sequence). This chain's CDR3 is CATGTSGYNEQFF. CDR3 bases: TGTGCCACCGGGACTAGCGGTTACAATGAGCAGTTCTTC.

The genes are TRBV5-1 and TRBJ2-1; D may correspond to TRBD1 or TRBD2 (5 bases each). V was pared by 4 bases and J by 3 bases, with 14 bases between. Looked up from germline, CDR1 is SGHRS and CDR2 is YFSETQ. The CDR3 has 15 residues. The CDR3, as DNA: TGCGCCAGCAGCCCGGGGCTAGCCAGCTACAATGAGCAGTTCTTC. Residues: CASSPGLASYNEQFF.

The chain uses TRBV30 and TRBJ2-7; 10 bases are shared with TRBD1. CDR1 is GTSNPN and CDR2 is SVGIG in the germline V gene (reference sequence). The ends lost 1 base at V and 0 bases at J; junction bases unmatched: 6. The CDR3 runs 16 residues. The CDR3 here is CAWSGGGQGSSYEQYF. Written as DNA, the CDR3 is TGTGCCTGGAGTGGGGGGGGACAGGGGAGCTCCTACGAGCAGTACTTC.

This rearrangement joins TRBV6-4 to TRBJ2-5; unclear D gene. The CDR3 is made up of 9 amino acids. Trimming took 8 bases from V and 4 from J, leaving 2 bases between them. In germline, CDR1 is MRHNA, CDR2 SNTAGT. CDR3 sequence (DNA): TGTGCCAGCGGAGAGACCCAGTACTTC. It codes for CASGETQYF.

The chain combines TRBV9 with TRBJ1-4, with a possible D match to TRBD1 (6 bases). The V end was cut by 4 bases, the J end by 4 bases, with 14 bases between. CDR3 length: 15 residues. Germline CDR1 reads SGDLS; CDR2 reads YYNGEE. In DNA form, the CDR3 reads TGTGCCAGCAGCCCGCAGGACAGACTTAATGAAAAACTGTTTTTT. Amino acids: CASSPQDRLNEKLFF.

CDR3 in amino acids: CASSEVGQLNEKLFF. The CDR3 coding sequence is TGTGCCAGCAGTGAGGTGGGACAGCTAAATGAAAAACTGTTTTTT. V and J are TRBV2 and TRBJ1-4; 7 bases line up with TRBD1. This CDR3 has 15 amino acids. V shed 3 bases and J 5 bases; nucleotides not matched to a gene: 6. Germline CDR1 and CDR2: SNHLY and FYNNEI.

V and J are TRBV19 and TRBJ1-1; D not resolved. The CDR3 consists of 14 residues. Germline CDR1 is LNHDA and CDR2 is SQIVND (reference sequence). Trimming pared 0 bases from V and 11 bases from J, leaving 16 bases between. CDR3 in amino acids: CASSIDRITTQAFF. CDR3 DNA sequence: TGTGCCAGTAGTATAGATAGGATCACTACCCAGGCTTTCTTT.

This chain links TRBV30 with TRBJ2-7, with TRBD2 matching over 10 bases. With 7 bases clipped from V and 12 bases from J, the junction kept 15 bases outside the gene matches. Germline CDR1 is GTSNPN and CDR2 is SVGIG (reference sequence). The CDR3 extends over 13 amino acids. This CDR3 is CALLELASGGLYF. The CDR3 DNA follows: TGTGCCTTATTGGAGTTGGCTAGCGGGGGTCTGTACTTC.

J is TRBJ1-1 and V is TRBV4-1; maybe TRBD1 (6 bases). V was clipped by 0 bases and J by 5 bases, with 10 bases between them. The CDR3 has 14 residues. Germline V gene sequence: CDR1 MGHRA, CDR2 YSYEKL. DNA for the CDR3: TGCGCCAGCAGCCAAGAGGGCAGGGGAACTGAAGCTTTCTTT. It yields the protein CASSQEGRGTEAFF.